The clone carrying this T cell receptor beta chain was found a few times. The data stem from a study of Graves' ophthalmopathy and Graves' hyperthyroidism. Diagnostic conclusions were grounded in clinical symptoms, serum thyroxine, TRAb, thyroid ultrasound and orbital computed tomography. V gave up 3 bases and J gave up 0 bases; unmatched junction bases: 8. Looked up from germline, CDR1 is SGHNT and CDR2 is YENEEA. The CDR3 is 19 amino acids. Amplification from RNA transcripts yielded the TCR beta CDR3 regions. In the first round, RT-PCR was carried out with HTBI primers, and a multiplex PCR formed the second round. TCRdb re-analysed the multiplex PCR reads in MiXCR, keeping a single row per CDR3 protein. Here the sample spans a few hundred thousand distinct CDR3 sequences, approximately 15% being singletons.

This receptor was taken from a woman aged 18-29 years with stable Graves' hyperthyroidism. Sample: peripheral blood. This sequence joins TRBV11-3 and TRBJ2-7, with 16 bases matching TRBD2. CDR3 in amino acids: CASSFLPGLAGGCSYEQYF. Here the CDR3 DNA reads TGTGCCAGCAGCTTTCTTCCGGGACTAGCGGGGGGGTGCTCCTACGAGCAGTACTTC. The complete variable domain, with remaining parts taken from reference TRBV11-3 and TRBJ2-7, reads EAGVVQSPRYKIIEKKQPVAFWCNPISGHNTLYWYLQNLGQGPELLIRYENEEAVDDSQLPKDRFSAERLKGVDSTLKIQPAELGDSAVYLCASSFLPGLAGGCSYEQYFGPGTRLTVT.